This T cell receptor beta chain was recorded in a study of blood T cells in healthy people across ages. Regarding the study as a whole: A roughly linear fall in TCR beta diversity per million T cells was seen with increasing age.

This CDR3 has 14 amino acids. The germline V and J ends were trimmed by 7 bases and 5 bases, with 17 bases remaining between them. CDR1 SGHTA and CDR2 FQGNSA come from the germline V gene. On this clonotype itself: Antigen: not known.

Russia was home to the donors, healthy Caucasian individuals aged about 6 to 90. Next came a second PCR, run for about 7 to 12 cycles, which used a sample-barcoded 5' primer along with a J-beta primer mix. MiXCR was run by TCRdb on the 5' RACE reads, yielding one entry per CDR3 protein. This sample has about 970,000 distinct CDR3 sequences; roughly half occur once, and the top ten carry over 20%. The V call is TRBV7-2, the J call TRBJ1-1, with D possibly matching TRBD1 (5 bases). The source is a woman aged 60 to 75 in good health. Sequenced: blood. The CDR3 sequence is CASKISGVVTEAFF. CDR3 bases: TGTGCCAGCAAAATCTCGGGGGTAGTTACTGAAGCTTTCTTT.